Sequencing of this T cell receptor beta chain was carried out in a study of molecular identifiers for immune sequencing clone quantification. This clonotype came up a few times. Construction of naive CD8 libraries employed about 18,000 to 1,100,000 sorted cells together with 10%, 30% or 50% RNA. J gave up 6 bases and V 5 bases, and 8 bases lay outside the gene matches. The CDR3 consists of 15 residues. Germline V gives CDR1 MDHEN, CDR2 SYDVKM. TCRdb reanalysed the PCR reads using MiXCR and keeps one entry per CDR3 protein. Of under 650,000 distinct CDR3 sequences listed, just under 20% are singletons.

The chain combines TRBV28 with TRBJ1-4, with 8 bases fitting TRBD1. The sequence was obtained from a human donor in good health. Some libraries in this study had Jurkat cell RNA spiked in. The material sequenced was naive CD8+ T cells from blood, with Jurkat cell RNA spiked in. Sample subset: FACS-sorted CD8+CD4-CCR7+CD45RA+ naive T cells. The CDR3 region is CASSPQGAVYEKLFF. DNA of the CDR3: TGTGCCAGCAGTCCCCAGGGGGCGGTGTATGAAAAACTGTTTTTT.